This T cell receptor beta chain was identified in a study of cytomegalovirus exposure and HLA in healthy donors. PCR used 60 Vbeta primers and 13 Jbeta primers. Sequencing used immunoSEQ multiplex PCR; TCRdb keeps in-frame clones, though not all of them. The sample contains approximately 120,000 clones, under 85% of which appear only once. Germline values: CDR1 SGHRS, CDR2 YFSETQ. The CDR3 has 15 amino acids. V shed 0 bases and J shed 1 base, with 8 bases lying between them. The chain recombines TRBV5-1 with TRBJ2-1; D uncertain. Sequenced sample: PBMCs. This sequence originates from a woman aged 40-49 years in good health and CMV-seropositive. CDR3 sequence (DNA): TGCGCCAGCAGCTTGGGCCGGTCTTCCTACAATGAGCAGTTCTTC. It specifies CASSLGRSSYNEQFF.